The rows below give T cell receptor beta chains drawn from one sample of a study of cytomegalovirus exposure and HLA in healthy donors. Method: immunoSEQ multiplex PCR; TCRdb's copy keeps in-frame clones and lacks some. Of more than 90,000 clones in the sample, about four fifths were seen once. Input material: PBMCs. Source of these receptors: a woman younger than 30 in good health and CMV-seropositive. Each CDR3 is given with its conserved first and last residue. The D gene is left open where the match is weak. Expanded clones get a size class; other rows say once, few or many, or leave the size out.

DNA | CDR3 | V | D | J | size
TGTGCCAGCAGCTTGGCAGGGGGCGTAACAGATACGCAGTATTTT | CASSLAGGVTDTQYF | TRBV7-3 | TRBD1 | TRBJ2-3 | NA
TGTGCCTGGAGATCCAGGACAGGTTATAGCACAGATACGCAGTATTTT | CAWRSRTGYSTDTQYF | TRBV30 | TRBD1 | TRBJ2-3 | NA
TGTGCCAGCAGCCATGTATGGGAGGGTTGGGGCACTGAAGCTTTCTTT | CASSHVWEGWGTEAFF | TRBV7-8 | NA | TRBJ1-1 | once
TGTGCCAGTAGGCGTCACAGGGAAGGAAACTATGGCTACACCTTC | CASRRHREGNYGYTF | TRBV19 | NA | TRBJ1-2 | NA
TGTGCCAGTCGGACAGGGGGGTTGAACACTGAAGCTTTCTTT | CASRTGGLNTEAFF | TRBV28 | TRBD1 | TRBJ1-1 | NA
TGTGCTAGTGGTTTGGTACCGGTATCCTCTCAAGCTTTCTTT | CASGLVPVSSQAFF | TRBV12-5 | NA | TRBJ1-1 | NA
TGTGCCAGCAGTGAATCAGGACTAGCGGGAGGGACAAATACGCAGTATTTT | CASSESGLAGGTNTQYF | TRBV25-1 | TRBD2 | TRBJ2-3 | NA
TGCGCCAGCAGCCTAACCGGGACTAGCGGGATCGATTCAGATACGCAGTATTTT | CASSLTGTSGIDSDTQYF | TRBV5-1 | TRBD2 | TRBJ2-3 | NA
TGTGCCAGCCGATCGACAGTTTCTGGGGAGCTGTTTTTT | CASRSTVSGELFF | TRBV27 | NA | TRBJ2-2 | NA
TGTGCCAGTAGTCATCGGAACAGGGGGCAAGAAGCTTTCTTT | CASSHRNRGQEAFF | TRBV19 | TRBD1 | TRBJ1-1 | NA
TGCGCCAGCAGCCAAGAGATGTTTACTAGCGGATTGCAAGAGACCCAGTACTTC | CASSQEMFTSGLQETQYF | TRBV4-1 | TRBD2 | TRBJ2-5 | NA
TGTGCCAGCAGCGATACCGGGACAGGGGGAGAAAAACTGTTTTTT | CASSDTGTGGEKLFF | TRBV9 | TRBD1 | TRBJ1-4 | NA
TGCGCCAGCAGCCAAACGACAGGGTTTGACACAGATACGCAGTATTTT | CASSQTTGFDTDTQYF | TRBV4-1 | TRBD1 | TRBJ2-3 | few
TGTGCCAGCAGTCGGGACAGCTACGAGCAGTACTTC | CASSRDSYEQYF | TRBV2 | TRBD1 | TRBJ2-7 | NA
TGTGCCTGGAGCTCAGAGGGTGAAGCTTTCTTT | CAWSSEGEAFF | TRBV30 | NA | TRBJ1-1 | NA
TGTGCCAGCAGCTTGGGTGGGACAGGGATTTTCAATGAGCAGTTCTTC | CASSLGGTGIFNEQFF | TRBV5-6 | TRBD1 | TRBJ2-1 | NA
TGTGCCAGCAGCTTTAAGGGAGGCGGGGAGCTGTTTTTT | CASSFKGGGELFF | TRBV7-2 | NA | TRBJ2-2 | few
TGTGCCAGCAGCTCCATAAGGACTAGCGGGAGGACCCGGCGGGCCGAGCAGTACTTC | CASSSIRTSGRTRRAEQYF | TRBV7-9 | TRBD2 | TRBJ2-7 | NA